The present TCR beta chain was sequenced within a study of cytomegalovirus exposure and HLA in healthy donors. Study results and caveats: About 87% or about 30% of the time was how often most TCR beta V segments were productive, according to an earlier analysis. In a later analysis, parvovirus B19, influenza, CMV and Epstein-Barr virus appeared linked to several top co-occurrence clusters. Among TCR beta chains of equal frequency, HLA-associated ones were more clonally expanded in a later analysis. Trimming of TCR beta V- and J-genes showed a link, identified in a later analysis, to a missense DCLRE1C variant.

The PCR contained 60 Vbeta and 13 Jbeta primers. TCRdb's copy holds only in-frame clones and misses some; the assay was immunoSEQ multiplex PCR. In the table there are 97,000 or so clones, around 80% of which are singletons. There are 12 residues in the CDR3. The germline CDR1 and CDR2 sequences are SQVTM and ANQGSEA. J lost 10 bases, V lost 0 bases, and 5 bases had no gene match. As concerns this clone: What it binds is unknown.

This sequence originates from a man in his forties in good health and CMV-seronegative. Sequencing was done on a sample of PBMCs. V and J are TRBV29-1 and TRBJ1-1; TRBD1 agrees at 7 bases. The CDR3 coding sequence is TGCAGCGTTGAAGATCAGGGGGGAAGAGCTTTCTTT. Protein: CSVEDQGGRAFF.